This T cell receptor beta chain stems from a study of T cell clones after liver transplantation. In the study overall: TCRbeta sequencing after a pre-transplant mixed lymphocyte reaction identified graft-donor-reactive clones, later tracked in post-transplant blood. As an antigen-independent comparator, third-party-reactive TCRbeta sequences came from pre-transplant mixed lymphocyte reactions.

Generated by immunoSEQ multiplex PCR, the TCRdb table keeps only in-frame clones and is missing some. The table shows tens of thousands of clones, with 60% to 80% occurring only once. This CDR3 is built from 20 residues. The germline CDR1 and CDR2 sequences are MGHRA and YSYEKL. V lost 1 base, J lost 4 bases, and 14 bases stayed unmatched. In its sample, this clone was seen once. Material: CD4+ T cells from blood, obtained at the 22-month timepoint. This sequence originates from a human patient who received a liver transplant. Some T cells here may be from the graft donor. The V gene is TRBV4-1, the J gene TRBJ2-2, with 11 bases that match TRBD2. Here the CDR3 DNA reads TGCGCCAGCAGCCAAGTGATGGTTAGCGGGGGGGCCGGGCGCACCGGGGAGCTGTTTTTT. It encodes CASSQVMVSGGAGRTGELFF.